This entry describes one T cell receptor (beta chain). No antigen is known for it. TCRdb's table, derived via immunoSEQ multiplex PCR, lists solely in-frame clones and lacks some. Of roughly 50,000 clones listed, 95% to 98% are singletons. This specimen belongs to a study of siplizumab effects on memory and regulatory T cells. Whole-study findings and limits: Of the proliferating CD4+ or CD8+ clones, roughly 75-96% lacked a naive or memory phenotype that could be assigned. The alloreactive clones that mapped to unstimulated subsets made up only a minor fraction. The alloresponse seemed to draw substantially on naive T cells, which appeared more diverse than memory cells.

Unstimulated naive, memory, effector memory and TEMRA subsets from three donor pairs were sequenced. The receptor comes from a human donor in good health. Material: naive CD4+ T cells sorted from blood.

The CDR3 nucleotides read TGTGCCAGCTCCCCTAGTCTGGACACTGAAGCTTTCTTT. This encodes CASSPSLDTEAFF. The chain links TRBV18 to TRBJ1-1; D remains ambiguous. Between the trimmed V and J ends, which lost 6 bases and 3 bases, there was a span of 11 bases. The CDR3 consists of 13 residues. The germline gives CDR1 KGHSH, CDR2 LQKENI.